Each of the 25 T cell receptor beta chains below was sequenced from the same sample in a study of blood T cell repertoires in COVID-19. The assay was immunoSEQ multiplex PCR, and TCRdb's table has in-frame clones only and misses some. The profile shows approximately 300,000 clones, 88% of them singletons. The sample consisted of peripheral blood. The receptors were sampled from a woman aged 45-60 years with active or convalescent COVID-19.

This rearrangement joins TRBV13 to TRBJ2-7; no firm D call. CDR1 and CDR2 from the germline V gene are PRHDT and FYEKMQ (reference sequence). This CDR3 spans 12 amino acids. Trimming stripped 1 base from V and 12 bases from J, with 13 bases between. For the CDR3, the DNA is TGTGCCAGCAGCTTAGCCCCTAGGCGTCTGTACTTC. This codes for CASSLAPRRLYF.

In its sample, this clone was seen a few times. The genes are TRBV24-1 and TRBJ1-1; no reliable D call. Trimming cost V 12 bases and J 1 base, with 11 bases left between them. CDR3 size: 12 residues. Germline V gene sequence: CDR1 KGHDR, CDR2 SFDVKD. CDR3 in DNA: TGTGCCGCCTCGACTGGGAACACTGAAGCTTTCTTT. Residues: CAASTGNTEAFF.

In DNA, the CDR3 is TGTGCCAGCAGTGTCCCGGGACAGGGGAAAAAACTGTTTTTT. Its protein is CASSVPGQGKKLFF. V gene TRBV25-1 combines with J gene TRBJ1-4; 10 bases agree with TRBD1. The CDR3 runs 14 residues. CDR1 is MGHDK, CDR2 SYGVNS, per germline. With 4 bases clipped from V and 9 bases from J, the junction kept 5 bases outside the gene matches.

The genes are TRBV15 and TRBJ1-2, with D uncertain. Germline CDR1 is LNHNV and CDR2 is YYDKDF (reference sequence). V dropped 0 bases and J dropped 6 bases, with 11 bases sitting between them. The CDR3 length is 14 residues. In nucleotides, the CDR3 is TGTGCCACCAGCAGAGAAGTGTCTAGGAATGGCTACACCTTC. Its translation: CATSREVSRNGYTF.

Notes on this clone: The junction differs from germline at one of its ends, possibly a read error. This sequence joins TRBV6-2 or TRBV6-3 and TRBJ1-2; tentatively, D is TRBD1 (6 bases). In germline, CDR1 is MNHEY, CDR2 SVGEGT. CDR3 length: 15 residues. DNA for the CDR3: TGTGCCAGCAGTCACTCTATCGGGACACTCTATGGCTACACCTTC. Its protein product is CASSHSIGTLYGYTF.

The chain couples TRBV28 to TRBJ2-2; D remains ambiguous. The germline V and J ends were trimmed by 0 bases and 6 bases, with 17 bases remaining between them. The CDR3 spans 17 residues. Germline V CDR1 and CDR2: MDHEN, SYDVKM. The CDR3 loop reads CASSLWPGRSLPGELFF. CDR3 coding DNA: TGTGCCAGCAGTTTATGGCCTGGGCGTAGTCTCCCCGGGGAGCTGTTTTTT.

The rearrangement joins TRBV6-2 or TRBV6-3 to TRBJ1-1, with D possibly TRBD1 on 5 matching bases. CDR1 and CDR2 (germline): MNHEY, SVGEGT. The CDR3 contains 16 residues. V was trimmed by 0 bases and J by 0 bases, leaving 11 bases between them. In nucleotides, the CDR3 is TGTGCCAGCAGTTACTCGAAGACAGAAATGAACACTGAAGCTTTCTTT. This codes for CASSYSKTEMNTEAFF.

Comments on this clone: This sample includes further DNA sequences coding for the same CDR3. V is TRBV5-4 and J is TRBJ2-5; D possibly corresponds to TRBD1 (5 bases). CDR3 length: 13 amino acids. Trimming pared 0 bases from V and 2 bases from J, leaving 5 bases between. CDR1 is SGHNT, CDR2 YYREEE, per germline (reference sequence). The CDR3 nucleotides read TGTGCCAGCAGCTTGGGACAGCAAGAGACCCAGTACTTC. It specifies CASSLGQQETQYF.

The DNA for the CDR3 is TGTGCCAGCAGCGTAGCGTATTCTGGCAGGGGAAAAGAGACCCAGTACTTC. Protein sequence: CASSVAYSGRGKETQYF. The chain has TRBV9 and TRBJ2-5, with D perhaps matching TRBD1 (6 bases). V lost 0 bases and J 3 bases, leaving 18 bases between the germline ends. Germline values: CDR1 SGDLS, CDR2 YYNGEE. The CDR3 runs 17 residues.

This sequence joins TRBV11-2 and TRBJ1-6; D is perhaps TRBD1 (6 bases). V dropped 6 bases and J dropped 9 bases, with 15 bases sitting between them. Looked up from germline, CDR1 is SGHAT and CDR2 is FQNNGV. The CDR3 is 14 amino acids. The chain's CDR3 is CASSTGTGISPLHF. The CDR3 DNA reads TGTGCCAGCAGTACAGGTACAGGGATTTCACCCCTCCACTTT.

The chain employs TRBV18 and TRBJ2-7, with a possible D match to TRBD1 (6 bases). With 4 bases removed from V and 0 bases from J, the gap between germline ends came to 10 bases. Germline values: CDR1 KGHSH, CDR2 LQKENI. The CDR3 has 14 residues. CDR3 in DNA: TGTGCCAGCTCACTTGGGACACTCTCCTACGAGCAGTACTTC. Translating gives CASSLGTLSYEQYF. Full variable domain (missing parts from reference TRBV18 and TRBJ2-7): NAGVMQNPRHLVRRRGQEARLRCSPMKGHSHVYWYRQLPEEGLKFMVYLQKENIIDESGMPKERFSAEFPKEGPSILRIQQVVRGDSAAYFCASSLGTLSYEQYFGPGTRLTVT.

Concerning this clone itself: The germline gene is not matched at one end of the junction; a read error may be the cause. The chain uses TRBV7-7 and TRBJ1-6, with unresolved D. CDR3 size: 18 residues. Germline V CDR1 and CDR2: SSHAT, FNYEAQ (reference sequence). The CDR3 region is CASSLGPGRRYYNSPLHF. The CDR3 bases are TGTGCTAGCAGCTTGGGCCCAGGCAGACGTTACTATAATTCACCCCTCCACTTT.

The chain couples TRBV18 to TRBJ2-5; D is possibly TRBD1 (6 bases). The CDR3 is made up of 14 amino acids. Trimming took off 5 bases at V and 3 bases at J, with 13 bases between the two ends. Germline V lookup: CDR1 KGHSH, CDR2 LQKENI. Here the CDR3 reads CASSLPGQKETQYF. The CDR3 coding sequence is TGTGCCAGCTCATTACCCGGACAGAAAGAGACCCAGTACTTC.

The chain employs TRBV6-6 and TRBJ1-2; 8 bases agree with TRBD1. Germline V gene data show CDR1 as MNHNY and CDR2 as SVGAGI (reference sequence). The CDR3 is 13 amino acids. J was trimmed by 6 bases and V by 6 bases; bases with no gene match: 6. The CDR3 DNA follows: TGTGCCAGCAGACCAGGGGGCACCGATGGCTACACCTTC. It specifies CASRPGGTDGYTF.

V usage is TRBV6-6 and J usage is TRBJ2-7; 10 bases map to TRBD2. The V segment lost 5 bases and the J segment 9 bases; nucleotides outside the gene matches: 13. The V gene's germline CDR1 is MNHNY and CDR2 SVGAGI (reference sequence). CDR3 length equals 15 residues. The CDR3 coding sequence is TGTGCCAGCAGTGCGGGGACTAGCGTGTCAGGCGGGCAGTACTTC. Protein: CASSAGTSVSGGQYF.

This clone was picked up one time. This rearrangement joins TRBV30 to TRBJ2-1; TRBD2 matches 11 bases. V was pared by 0 bases and J by 6 bases, with 4 bases of the junction left unmatched. This CDR3 spans 15 amino acids. The germline gives CDR1 GTSNPN, CDR2 SVGIG (reference sequence). The CDR3 loop reads CAWSVRLAGGNEQFF. CDR3 nucleotide sequence: TGTGCCTGGAGTGTACGGCTAGCGGGAGGCAATGAGCAGTTCTTC. The variable domain in full, with the rest retrieved from reference TRBV30 and TRBJ2-1, is SQTIHQWPATLVQPVGSPLSLECTVEGTSNPNLYWYRQAAGRGLQLLFYSVGIGQISSEVPQNLSASRPQDRQFILSSKKLLLSDSGFYLCAWSVRLAGGNEQFFGPGTRLTVL.

A few counts support this clone. The V and J genes are TRBV28 and TRBJ2-7, with TRBD2 identical over 11 bases. CDR1 and CDR2 from the germline V gene are MDHEN and SYDVKM. This CDR3 has 14 residues. V lost 10 bases to trimming and J lost 6 bases; unmatched junction nucleotides: 11. The CDR3 spells CAITTSGRLLEQYF. Written as DNA, the CDR3 is TGTGCCATTACTACTAGCGGGAGACTCCTCGAGCAGTACTTC.

The chain has TRBV7-9 and TRBJ1-1; D not resolved. Between the trimmed V and J ends, which lost 4 bases and 3 bases, there was a span of 12 bases. Germline values: CDR1 SEHNR, CDR2 FQNEAQ (reference sequence). The CDR3 runs to 14 residues. The chain's CDR3 is CASSSPILHTEAFF. The CDR3 DNA sequence: TGTGCCAGCAGCTCCCCTATCCTTCACACTGAAGCTTTCTTT.

The chain has TRBV7-9 and TRBJ1-1; D is uncertain. This CDR3 has 15 amino acids. Trimming stripped 2 bases from V and 0 bases from J, with 10 bases between. Germline values: CDR1 SEHNR, CDR2 FQNEAQ (reference sequence). CDR3 region: CASSLYSGMNTEAFF. CDR3 nucleotides: TGTGCCAGCAGCTTATACTCGGGGATGAACACTGAAGCTTTCTTT.

There are a few counts of this clone. The chain links TRBV18 to TRBJ2-7; tentative D call: TRBD1 (5 bases). The V gene lost 3 bases and the J gene lost 3 bases, with 15 bases spanning the gap. This CDR3 comprises 15 residues. Germline CDR1 is KGHSH and CDR2 is LQKENI. CDR3 residues: CASSPGARVIYEQYF. The CDR3 nucleotides read TGTGCCAGCTCACCGGGCGCCAGGGTAATCTACGAGCAGTACTTC.

This rearrangement joins TRBV15 to TRBJ2-7, with TRBD2 matching 9 bases. The CDR3 totals 16 residues. CDR1 LNHNV and CDR2 YYDKDF come from the germline V gene (reference sequence). After removal of 1 base from V and 5 bases from J, the junction contained 9 bases not matched to a gene. The CDR3 sequence is CATSRGLLAGANEQYF. CDR3 sequence (DNA): TGTGCCACCAGCAGAGGTCTCTTAGCGGGAGCCAACGAGCAGTACTTC.

The chain links TRBV6-5 to TRBJ2-7; D may be TRBD2 (5 bases). The CDR3 runs 14 residues. The germline V and J ends were trimmed by 7 bases and 3 bases, with 16 bases remaining between them. Germline V CDR1 and CDR2: MNHEY, SVGAGI. CDR3: CASTLGGPNYEQYF. The CDR3 bases are TGTGCCAGCACCCTCGGCGGGCCGAACTACGAGCAGTACTTC.

The rearrangement uses TRBV4-1 and TRBJ1-6, with 9 bases fitting TRBD1. Unmatched junction bases numbered 13, after V lost 2 bases and J lost 2 bases. The CDR3 consists of 20 residues. Germline-derived CDR1 and CDR2 are MGHRA and YSYEKL. The CDR3: CASSQKGDREIRTYNSPLHF. CDR3 DNA sequence: TGCGCCAGCAGCCAAAAAGGGGACAGGGAAATTCGCACCTATAATTCACCCCTCCACTTT.

The rearrangement uses TRBV10-3 and TRBJ1-2, with D possibly TRBD1 on 6 matching bases. Germline V lookup: CDR1 ENHRY, CDR2 SYGVKD. Trimming removed 6 bases at V and 6 bases at J, with 23 bases between. There are 16 residues in the CDR3. CDR3 DNA: TGTGCCATCAGGGACGACGACAGGCCGATGGAGAATGGCTACACCTTC. As protein: CAIRDDDRPMENGYTF.

The V call is TRBV14, the J call TRBJ2-5, with D tentatively TRBD1 (5 bases). The germline CDR1 and CDR2 sequences are SGHDN and FVKESK. There are 12 residues in the CDR3. Deletions cut 0 bases from V and 8 bases from J, with 7 bases between. Here the CDR3 reads CASSQEGRTQYF. In DNA form, the CDR3 reads TGTGCCAGCAGCCAAGAGGGGCGAACCCAGTACTTC.